These 18 T cell receptor beta chains came from one sample sequenced in a study of metastatic and nonmetastatic thyroid tumors. Thyroid surgery had not been preceded by any treatment in any patient. TCRdb re-processed the PCR reads through MiXCR. Among around 26,000 clones listed, around a fifth were seen once. Sequenced: blood. These receptors were taken from a male donor with papillary thyroid cancer or a benign thyroid nodule (not recorded which). Some clones in this sample may be carry-over from other donors' samples.

This clone has at least ten counts. The chain couples TRBV3-1 to TRBJ2-1; 11 nucleotides align to TRBD1. The CDR3 runs 15 residues. The V gene's germline CDR1 is LGHDT and CDR2 YNNKEL (reference sequence). The V gene end was trimmed by 5 bases and the J gene end by 7 bases; junction bases not matched to a gene: 7. This chain's CDR3 is CASSGRTGGANEQFF. DNA of the CDR3: TGTGCCAGCAGCGGTAGGACAGGGGGCGCGAATGAGCAGTTCTTC.

As for this clone: Mismatch with germline at one junction end may stem from a read error. The rearrangement links TRBV19 to TRBJ1-3; D gene unclear. The CDR3 contains 14 residues. The germline V gene encodes CDR1 LNHDA and CDR2 SQIVND (reference sequence). CDR3 nucleotides: TGTGCCACCGAACGTGGATACTCTGGAAAGACCATATATTTT. Translation gives CATERGYSGKTIYF.

By share, this clone counts as medium-sized. The chain couples TRBV27 to TRBJ2-1; 7 positions agree with TRBD2. Germline assignment: CDR1 MNHEY and CDR2 SMNVEV (reference sequence). With V trimmed by 2 bases and J by 10 bases, 2 bases remained unmatched. The CDR3 is 12 amino acids. The DNA of the CDR3 is TGTGCCAGCAGTTTAGCTAGCGGAGAGCAGTTCTTC. Translated, it gives CASSLASGEQFF.

A remark on this clone: A junction end diverges from the germline sequence, so it may reflect a read error. This sequence joins TRBV20-1 and TRBJ2-3, with 9 bases that match TRBD2. Germline V gene lookup returns CDR1 DFQATT and CDR2 SNEGSKA (reference sequence). CDR3 size: 12 residues. The CDR3 sequence: CSARAGGDTQYF. CDR3 nucleotides: TGTAGTGCCAGAGCGGGAGGAGATACGCAGTATTTT.

This clone is medium-sized by share. The chain links TRBV6-1 to TRBJ2-6, with 7 bases identical to TRBD1. CDR3 size: 16 residues. Unmatched junction bases numbered 2, after V lost 1 base and J lost 2 bases. Germline V gene lookup returns CDR1 MNHNS and CDR2 SASEGT. CDR3 loop: CASSEDRGTGANVLTF. Here the CDR3 DNA reads TGTGCCAGCAGTGAAGACAGGGGAACTGGGGCCAACGTCCTGACTTTC.

As for this clone: A much larger clone lies a single base off, so this may be a read error. The chain joins TRBV7-9 to TRBJ2-5; D remains unclear. The CDR3 has 12 residues. The germline V gene encodes CDR1 SEHNR and CDR2 FQNEAQ (reference sequence). The CDR3 here is CASSPYQETKYF. The CDR3 region has the DNA TGTGCCAGCAGTCCGTACCAAGAGACCAAGTACTTC.

This clone was observed a few times. V usage is TRBV2 and J usage is TRBJ2-7; D ambiguous. Trimming pared 4 bases from V and 3 bases from J, leaving 13 bases between. This CDR3 spans 14 amino acids. Per germline, CDR1 SNHLY and CDR2 FYNNEI. Written as DNA, the CDR3 is TGTGCCAGCAGTGTTGCCGGATCCCTCTACGAGCAGTACTTC. It yields the protein CASSVAGSLYEQYF.

There are many counts of this clone. This may arise from a read error, as a much more abundant clone is one base away. At the DNA level, this CDR3 is encoded by other sequences in the same sample as well. The chain carries TRBV27 and TRBJ2-1; 8 bases line up with TRBD2. Germline CDR1 is MNHEY and CDR2 is SMNVEV (reference sequence). This CDR3 is built from 15 residues. V shed 4 bases and J 2 bases; nucleotides not matched to a gene: 4. This CDR3 reads CASSSAGGPYNEQFF. The CDR3 DNA reads TGTGCCAGCAGTTCGGCGGGAGGTCCCTACAATGAGCAGTTCTTC.

This rearrangement joins TRBV9 to TRBJ2-5; D uncertain. Germline CDR1 and CDR2: SGDLS and YYNGEE. With 2 bases removed from V and 1 base from J, the gap between germline ends came to 3 bases. The CDR3 extends over 12 amino acids. CDR3 nucleotides: TGTGCCAGCAGCGTGGGCCAAGAGACCCAGTACTTC. Translating it yields CASSVGQETQYF.

This clone occurred a few times. The chain joins TRBV6-2 or TRBV6-3 to TRBJ2-7; D unresolved. Trimming took 5 bases from V and 0 from J, leaving 8 bases between them. The CDR3 loop spans 13 amino acids. The germline V gene encodes CDR1 MNHEY and CDR2 SVGEGT. CDR3 sequence reads: CASSPLTSYEQYF. Written as DNA, the CDR3 is TGTGCCAGCAGTCCCCTAACCTCCTACGAGCAGTACTTC.

This clone was detected ten times or more. The rearrangement uses TRBV4-2 and TRBJ2-3; D ambiguous. CDR1 and CDR2 (germline): LGHNA, YNFKEQ. The CDR3 loop spans 12 amino acids. V lost 2 bases and J lost 0, with 0 bases in between. The CDR3 coding sequence is TGTGCCAGCAGCCAAAGCACAGATACGCAGTATTTT. Translation gives CASSQSTDTQYF.

This clone has a count of ten or more. The rearrangement uses TRBV12-3 or TRBV12-4 and TRBJ1-1, with 9 bases lining up with TRBD1. The ends lost 6 bases at V and 0 bases at J; junction bases unmatched: 2. This CDR3 region has 14 residues. In DNA form, the CDR3 reads TGTGCCAGCAGGCGGGACAGGGTGAACACTGAAGCTTTCTTT. Amino acid sequence: CASRRDRVNTEAFF.

The table lists this clone with many counts. The chain recombines TRBV9 with TRBJ2-3; no clear D gene. This CDR3 region has 16 residues. From germline, CDR1 is SGDLS and CDR2 YYNGEE. V lost 3 bases and J lost 5, with 19 bases in between. DNA for the CDR3: TGTGCCAGCAGCGGAAGAGGTCCCCCCCGGTTAGATACGCAGTATTTT. Translation gives CASSGRGPPRLDTQYF.

This clone occurred many times. The genes are TRBV2 and TRBJ2-2; 7 nucleotides align to TRBD1. CDR3 size: 18 residues. Unmatched junction bases numbered 8, after V lost 1 base and J lost 0 bases. In germline, CDR1 is SNHLY, CDR2 FYNNEI. CDR3 DNA: TGTGCCAGCAGTGAAGGGAGACGGACAGGTCCGAACACCGGGGAGCTGTTTTTT. Encoded protein: CASSEGRRTGPNTGELFF.

This clone occurred many times. Other nucleotide sequences from this sample produce the same CDR3. This rearrangement joins TRBV27 to TRBJ1-5; D uncertain. CDR3 length equals 15 residues. Germline V CDR1 and CDR2: MNHEY, SMNVEV (reference sequence). V lost 5 bases to trimming and J lost 0 bases, with 11 bases between them. CDR3 sequence (DNA): TGTGCCAGCAGTCGCCATCAACATAGCAATCAGCCCCAGCATTTT. Translating it yields CASSRHQHSNQPQHF.

Ten or more counts support this clone. The gene calls are TRBV25-1 and TRBJ2-7; no clear D gene. V lost 4 bases to trimming and J lost 6 bases, with 7 bases between them. Germline CDR1 reads MGHDK; CDR2 reads SYGVNS. The CDR3 length is 11 residues. CDR3 nucleotides: TGTGCCAGCAGTGTACAAACCGAGCAGTACTTC. It codes for CASSVQTEQYF.

This clone appeared many times. The chain couples TRBV18 to TRBJ2-7; 7 nucleotides agree with TRBD2. The CDR3 is 14 amino acids. The V segment lost 1 base and the J segment 7 bases; nucleotides outside the gene matches: 7. From germline, CDR1 is KGHSH and CDR2 LQKENI. The CDR3 loop reads CASSPRREAGEQYF. The CDR3 DNA is TGTGCCAGCTCACCACGACGGGAGGCGGGGGAGCAGTACTTC.

This clone has ten or more counts. This rearrangement joins TRBV6-5 to TRBJ1-4; no firm D call. The V and J ends lost 0 bases and 0 bases respectively, with 5 bases between them. The length of the CDR3 is 15 residues. Germline V gives CDR1 MNHEY, CDR2 SVGAGI. The DNA of the CDR3 is TGTGCCAGCAGTTACTCCGGAGCAACTAATGAAAAACTGTTTTTT. Its protein product is CASSYSGATNEKLFF.